These T cell receptor beta chains were read from a single sample in a study of cytomegalovirus exposure and HLA in healthy donors. Here immunoSEQ multiplex PCR was the method, and the copy in TCRdb shows in-frame clones only, minus some. The repertoire holds 98,000 or so clones, with around 80% as singletons. Sequences were obtained from PBMCs. Receptors were obtained from a man aged 60-69 years in good health and CMV-seropositive. Both conserved end residues are part of each CDR3. The order of the fields is clone size, V gene, CDR3 protein. Clone size, where shown, is once, few, many, or a class for clones that have expanded.

few | TRBV29-1 | CSVAVEGGANVLTF
. | TRBV5-1 | CASSPGTSQETQYF
once | TRBV29-1 | CSVENSNEQYF
. | TRBV28 | CASRPPQGYDYYGYTF
few | TRBV28 | CASSLLTGSSYEQYF
. | TRBV29-1 | CSVAGQGTVGYTF
. | TRBV27 | CASSPSPGVYEQYF
once | TRBV19 | CASSSKGAFYNEQFF
. | TRBV11-1 | CASRTKDTEAFF
many | TRBV2 | CASNGEFSYNEQFF
once | TRBV7-2 | CASSSGVTGGEQYF
. | TRBV10-2 | CASSPGSFGAEAFF
. | TRBV30 | CAWGERGNLNYGYTF
few | TRBV7-6 | CASSLYGQGFYEQYF
. | TRBV29-1 | CSVATGDEQYF
. | TRBV6-1 | CASRMGQLKNIQYF
. | TRBV27 | CASSYIGDLTDTQYF
. | TRBV9 | CASSPRAREVTDTQYF
. | TRBV6-1 | CASSEGSSGGEDTQYF
. | TRBV25-1 | CASSPTGMETQYF
. | TRBV5-1 | CASSFTSVQTQYF
few | TRBV10-1 | CASGRGTGAGTGELFF
once | TRBV7-9 | CASSLGGGRVSEKLFF
. | TRBV18 | CASSLGQDSSPLHF
. | TRBV10-2 | CASSESLAGESSYNEQFF
. | TRBV18 | CASSPDRASDTQYF
. | TRBV30 | CAWSAPGLAGARQYF
. | TRBV5-1 | CASSTGGRTDTQYF
. | TRBV6-1 | CASSDFRGGADTQYF
. | TRBV6-4 | CASSDTGQGVNEQFF
. | TRBV21-1 | CASANSRGRGNSNQPQHF
. | TRBV11-2 | CASSPPGMNTEAFF
once | TRBV30 | CAWVTGTGNSPLHF
. | TRBV9 | CASSVESGGYEKLFF
. | TRBV9 | CASSVGEGTNEKLFF
once | TRBV19 | CASSTRPLGEQFF
. | TRBV6-4 | CASSLTGMKEQYF
. | TRBV5-4 | CASSLERGIASGGYTF
. | TRBV5-6 | CASSPGTGGKYGFEAFF
. | TRBV18 | CASSPLAAYNEQFF
. | TRBV19 | CASSISSYNEQFF
. | TRBV30 | CAWAGGPYNEQFF
. | TRBV5-4 | CASSSGHVGGYTF
. | TRBV25-1 | CASSEFSGAQETQYF
once | TRBV19 | CASSIYQGGDIQYF
. | TRBV7-6 | CASSASGAKGDTQYF
. | TRBV6-1 | CASSVQQGHSDGYTF
. | TRBV12-5 | CASGSDTYNEQFF